This T cell receptor (beta chain) was profiled in a study of metastatic and nonmetastatic thyroid tumors (TCRdb year 2020). About the investigation overall: For patients with malignant and with benign thyroid disease, the researchers compared repertoires between peripheral blood samples and tumor or nodule tissue samples. General findings and caveats noted by the study authors: TCR beta diversity was reported as significantly higher in malignant tumors than in benign nodules, in both blood and tumor samples.

Based on the germline V gene, the CDR1 and CDR2 sequences are SGHDT and YYEEEE. The CDR3 runs 14 residues from the cysteine to the phenylalanine. The read is trimmed to its CDR3 DNA, 42 bases read in frame from base 1. V trim: 4 bases; J trim: 12 bases; unmatched bases: 11. The library was produced with PCR. The sequencer was an Illumina HiSeq 4000. High-throughput sequencing was used to profile the CDR3 region of the TCR beta-chain in every patient. Concerning the study's data processing: A classifier to discriminate distant-metastatic papillary thyroid cancer patients was built from CDR3 differences across clinicopathological groups. Repertoire diversity was assessed with the Shannon index, and tumor-blood repertoire similarity with the Morisita-Horn index. The public reads were run again by TCRdb, first through fastp at Q25 and then through MiXCR, and only productive beta chains were kept. The V and J calls shown here were made by TCRdb, not taken from the authors' results. The sample includes roughly 12,000 clones, with roughly 31% observed a single time. The ten largest clones capture about 15% of the sample.

None of the patients had been given any treatment before thyroid surgery. The study retrospectively analysed patient clinical samples collected from about 2012 to 2019 using T-cell receptor beta sequencing. Regarding this clone: Its antigen remains unidentified. The input lacks base qualities; no much larger clone sits a single base away.

The rearranged chain carries TRBV5-6 and TRBJ2-1, and TRBD2 aligns with 9 junction nucleotides. The source material was tumor tissue. This sequence originates from a male donor with papillary thyroid cancer or a benign thyroid nodule (not recorded which). Some clones in this sample may be carry-over from other donors' samples. The DNA is TGTGCCAGCAGCCGGGGACTAGCAAACGAAGTGCAGTTCTTC. This yields the protein CASSRGLANEVQFF.